The TCR beta chain under discussion was sequenced for a study of blood T cell repertoires in COVID-19. Whole-study context: Some COVID-19 samples were acute and others convalescent; all came from the United States, Italy and Spain.

As processed by the authors: Nucleated cell number was recorded as an estimate derived from reference gene primer amplification. Sequenced by immunoSEQ multiplex PCR; TCRdb stores in-frame clones only, minus some. That table supplies the V and J calls and clone size; D and trimming were determined from the DNA. The sample lists almost 300,000 clones; approximately 89% were seen once. The germline CDR1 and CDR2 sequences are SQVTM and ANQGSEA. J lost 4 bases, V lost 8 bases, and 8 bases had no gene match. This CDR3 is 13 amino acids long. The Seattle patients joined while their infection was active and were tracked longitudinally afterward.

Material for sequencing was peripheral blood. This chain joins TRBV29-1 and TRBJ2-5; 9 nucleotides match TRBD1. The receptor comes from a woman under 40 with COVID-19, enrolled during active disease. CDR3 protein: CSSRDRAGETQYF. CDR3 DNA: TGCAGCTCACGGGACAGGGCTGGAGAGACCCAGTACTTC.